The sequence of this TCR beta chain was determined in a study of Graves' ophthalmopathy and Graves' hyperthyroidism. Study-level points and caveats: The blood repertoire also included most expanded thyroid clonotypes above 0.001 frequency. The model's ophthalmopathy progression predictions had approximately 65% sensitivity and less than 75% specificity.

V was clipped by 2 bases and J by 7 bases, with 14 bases between them. This CDR3 comprises 14 residues. The germline gives CDR1 DFQATT, CDR2 SNEGSKA (reference sequence). There are a few counts of this clonotype. Antigen unknown. Amplification of TCR beta CDR3 regions used RNA transcripts. Amplification began with first-round RT-PCR using HTBI primers, then second-round multiplex PCR was performed. One entry per CDR3 protein results from TCRdb running MiXCR on the multiplex PCR reads. Of over a million distinct CDR3 sequences listed, roughly two fifths are singletons. The receptor was derived from an adult man with Graves' hyperthyroidism. The V gene is TRBV20-1, the J gene TRBJ1-4, with unresolved D. The sequencing sample was made of peripheral blood or thyroid tissue (not recorded which). This CDR3 reads CSARNTGLGEKLFF. The CDR3 DNA is TGCAGTGCTAGAAATACCGGACTGGGTGAAAAACTGTTTTTT.